The rows below give T cell receptor beta chains drawn from one sample of a study of blood T cells in healthy people across ages. TCRdb reanalysed the 5' RACE reads using MiXCR and keeps one entry per CDR3 protein. Of 660,000 or so distinct CDR3 sequences in the sample, roughly 53% were seen once. Sequenced input: blood. The source of these receptors is a man aged 60 to 75 in good health. The CDR3 runs from the conserved cysteine through the conserved F or W. The D gene is left open where the match is weak. Size is omitted from some rows. Given values are once, few, many or a class for expanded clones.

TRBJ2-2	NA	TRBV6-4	TRBD2	CASSPGRAGELFF	TGTGCCAGCAGTCCCGGGAGGGCCGGGGAGCTGTTTTTT
TRBJ2-5	few	TRBV19	NA	CASSMGEAPSAEYF	TGTGCCAGTAGTATGGGTGAAGCCCCATCCGCGGAGTACTTC
TRBJ2-3	NA	TRBV5-1	TRBD2	CASSPERPGGHTQYF	TGCGCCAGCAGCCCTGAACGGCCGGGAGGACATACGCAGTATTTT
TRBJ1-1	NA	TRBV2	NA	CASSDSQRAIMNTEAFF	TGTGCCAGCAGTGATTCGCAGAGAGCCATCATGAACACTGAAGCTTTCTTT
TRBJ1-2	many	TRBV20-1	NA	CSARGVTGSYGYTF	TGCAGTGCTAGAGGGGTAACGGGGTCATATGGCTACACCTTC
TRBJ2-5	NA	TRBV5-1	NA	CASQAGTGRETQYF	TGCGCCAGCCAGGCAGGGACGGGCCGAGAGACCCAGTACTTC
TRBJ2-3	NA	TRBV2	TRBD2	CASTADVAGDTDTQYF	TGTGCCAGCACCGCCGACGTAGCGGGGGACACAGATACGCAGTATTTT
TRBJ1-4	NA	TRBV9	NA	CANSGGGLSDEKLFF	TGTGCCAACAGCGGCGGGGGGCTCAGTGATGAAAAACTGTTTTTT
TRBJ2-2	NA	TRBV10-3	TRBD2	CAISPAGGTGELFF	TGTGCCATCAGCCCAGCGGGGGGGACCGGGGAGCTGTTTTTT
TRBJ2-7	many	TRBV7-2	NA	CASSFGTYEQYF	TGTGCCAGCAGTTTTGGGACATACGAGCAGTACTTC
TRBJ1-5	NA	TRBV3-1	TRBD1	CASSQAARGRGQPQHF	TGTGCCAGCAGCCAAGCCGCCAGGGGGCGCGGTCAGCCCCAGCATTTT
TRBJ2-5	NA	TRBV5-1	TRBD1	CASSLAGTAETQYF	TGCGCCAGCAGCTTGGCCGGGACAGCCGAGACCCAGTACTTC
TRBJ1-2	NA	TRBV15	TRBD1	CATSRDVGRGLNYGYTF	TGTGCCACCAGCAGAGATGTTGGCAGGGGGCTAAACTATGGCTACACCTTC
TRBJ1-1	few	TRBV21-1	NA	CASSKLSTGEDTEAFF	TGTGCCAGCAGCAAACTATCGACAGGGGAGGACACTGAAGCTTTCTTT
TRBJ2-7	NA	TRBV5-1	TRBD2	CASSVGTSGFSYEQYF	TGCGCCAGCAGTGTCGGGACTAGCGGGTTCTCCTACGAGCAGTACTTC
TRBJ2-7	few	TRBV29-1	TRBD2	CSVEDLGLGLAGRLSSYEQYF	TGCAGCGTTGAAGATCTAGGTTTGGGACTAGCGGGGAGACTGAGCTCCTACGAGCAGTACTTC
TRBJ2-5	few	TRBV7-2	NA	CASSLVGLGTQYF	TGTGCCAGCAGCTTAGTAGGGTTGGGGACCCAGTACTTC
TRBJ1-5	NA	TRBV10-2	NA	CASSESQGLGNQPQHF	TGCGCCAGCAGTGAGTCCCAGGGACTGGGCAATCAGCCCCAGCATTTT
TRBJ2-7	NA	TRBV21-1	NA	CASSKARGRVFVVEQYF	TGTGCCAGCAGCAAAGCAAGAGGGCGAGTGTTTGTTGTAGAGCAGTACTTC
TRBJ2-1	NA	TRBV7-9	TRBD2	CASRIIAGASYNEQFF	TGTGCCAGCAGAATTATAGCGGGGGCTTCCTACAATGAGCAGTTCTTC
TRBJ2-1	NA	TRBV7-6	TRBD2	CASSFLAGDYNEQFF	TGTGCCAGCAGCTTTCTCGCGGGGGACTACAATGAGCAGTTCTTC
TRBJ2-7	NA	TRBV20-1	NA	CSAREQDLSYEQYF	TGCAGTGCTAGAGAGCAGGACCTCTCCTACGAGCAGTACTTC
TRBJ1-1	NA	TRBV5-1	TRBD1	CASSVTGANTEAFF	TGCGCCAGCAGCGTGACAGGGGCGAACACTGAAGCTTTCTTT
TRBJ2-7	many	TRBV20-1	TRBD2	CSASGGFSGVTSYEQYF	TGCAGTGCGAGCGGGGGGTTTAGCGGGGTCACCTCCTACGAGCAGTACTTC
TRBJ1-2	NA	TRBV20-1	NA	CSAEDSQDGYTF	TGCAGTGCCGAGGACAGTCAGGATGGCTACACCTTC
TRBJ2-7	few	TRBV12-3/TRBV12-4	NA	CASSLHGGPYEQYF	TGTGCCAGCAGTTTACACGGGGGGCCCTACGAGCAGTACTTC
TRBJ2-1	NA	TRBV9	NA	CASSVVSGGAYNEQFF	TGTGCCAGCAGCGTAGTTTCTGGGGGCGCTTACAATGAGCAGTTCTTC
TRBJ2-7	NA	TRBV3-1	NA	CASSQPGSYEQYF	TGTGCCAGCAGCCAACCGGGTTCCTACGAGCAGTACTTC
TRBJ2-5	NA	TRBV2	TRBD2	CASNRGLAGSLGETQYF	TGTGCCAGCAATCGGGGACTAGCGGGGTCTTTGGGAGAGACCCAGTACTTC
TRBJ2-5	NA	TRBV20-1	TRBD2	CSARVSISGVETQYF	TGCAGTGCTAGAGTCAGTATTAGCGGGGTGGAGACCCAGTACTTC
TRBJ2-5	NA	TRBV7-2	TRBD1	CASSLSSRGQGGETQYF	TGTGCCAGCAGCTTATCCTCGAGGGGACAGGGAGGCGAGACCCAGTACTTC
TRBJ2-7	NA	TRBV9	NA	CASSPRDNRFYEQYF	TGTGCCAGCAGCCCACGGGACAACCGCTTCTACGAGCAGTACTTC
TRBJ1-6	NA	TRBV6-5	NA	CASSQLLGSYNSPLHF	TGTGCCAGCAGTCAGCTCTTGGGCTCCTATAATTCACCCCTCCACTTT
TRBJ1-2	many	TRBV2	NA	CASSPQTGGGGGYTF	TGTGCCAGCAGTCCCCAAACCGGTGGGGGTGGCGGCTACACCTTC
TRBJ2-5	NA	TRBV10-3	NA	CAIRPSYQETQYF	TGTGCCATCAGGCCCTCGTACCAAGAGACCCAGTACTTC
TRBJ2-2	once	TRBV5-1	NA	CASSSGTAGLYTGELFF	TGCGCCAGCAGCTCCGGGACGGCAGGCTTATACACCGGGGAGCTGTTTTTT
TRBJ2-6	NA	TRBV12-3/TRBV12-4	TRBD1	CASSSRQGRVTF	TGTGCCAGCAGTTCAAGACAGGGACGGGTGACTTTC
TRBJ2-5	many	TRBV6-6	TRBD1	CASSTGTGQETQYF	TGTGCCAGCAGCACAGGGACAGGCCAAGAGACCCAGTACTTC
TRBJ1-4	NA	TRBV29-1	NA	CSVGSRTNEKLFF	TGCAGCGTGGGTTCCAGGACTAATGAAAAACTGTTTTTT
TRBJ2-7	NA	TRBV7-9	TRBD2	CASSLGEGASYEQYF	TGTGCCAGCAGCTTGGGGGAGGGCGCCTCCTACGAGCAGTACTTC
TRBJ1-1	NA	TRBV27	NA	CASSFSFWGTEAFF	TGTGCCAGCAGTTTTTCCTTTTGGGGCACTGAAGCTTTCTTT
TRBJ1-1	NA	TRBV20-1	NA	CSAIGSSYTEAFF	TGCAGTGCCATAGGGAGCTCGTACACTGAAGCTTTCTTT
TRBJ2-5	NA	TRBV4-1	TRBD1	CASSQTHGQEETQYF	TGCGCCAGCAGCCAAACTCACGGACAGGAAGAGACCCAGTACTTC
TRBJ2-5	NA	TRBV7-9	NA	CASSSLPGIQYF	TGTGCCAGCAGCTCTCTCCCGGGTATCCAGTACTTC
TRBJ2-3	NA	TRBV15	NA	CATSPDTDTQYF	TGTGCCACCAGCCCAGATACAGATACGCAGTATTTT
TRBJ2-7	NA	TRBV6-1	NA	CASSEASRPPADQYF	TGTGCCAGCAGTGAAGCCAGCAGGCCCCCAGCGGATCAGTACTTC
TRBJ2-5	NA	TRBV12-3/TRBV12-4	TRBD2	CASSLEPGLAGEAETQYF	TGTGCCAGCAGTTTAGAGCCCGGGCTAGCGGGAGAGGCAGAGACCCAGTACTTC
TRBJ2-2	NA	TRBV5-1	NA	CASRPFRDGTGELFF	TGCGCCAGCAGACCCTTCCGGGACGGAACCGGGGAGCTGTTTTTT
TRBJ2-7	NA	TRBV5-1	TRBD2	CASSLAWEGPFEQYF	TGCGCCAGCAGCTTGGCGTGGGAGGGTCCTTTCGAGCAGTACTTC
TRBJ2-7	NA	TRBV12-3/TRBV12-4	TRBD2	CASRGGGSSYEQYF	TGTGCCAGCAGGGGGGGAGGGAGCTCCTACGAGCAGTACTTC
TRBJ1-2	NA	TRBV29-1	NA	CSVEVTPASGYTF	TGCAGCGTTGAAGTGACCCCCGCGAGTGGCTACACCTTC
TRBJ1-2	NA	TRBV7-2	TRBD1	CASSPDREYGYTF	TGTGCCAGCAGCCCGGACAGGGAATATGGCTACACCTTC
TRBJ1-1	many	TRBV2	NA	CASSEPQAEAFF	TGTGCCAGCAGTGAACCCCAGGCTGAAGCTTTCTTT
TRBJ2-1	many	TRBV7-8	NA	CASSPQGGPNNEQFF	TGTGCCAGCAGCCCACAGGGGGGGCCAAACAATGAGCAGTTCTTC
TRBJ2-7	NA	TRBV29-1	NA	CSVDGVYPYEQYF	TGCAGCGTTGACGGCGTTTATCCCTACGAGCAGTACTTC